This TCR beta chain stems from a study of cytomegalovirus exposure and HLA in healthy donors. General study points: Across donors, most TCRs were seen rarely, yet some public ones were widespread. First-cohort TCR clusters tended to co-occur in the approximately 120 validation repertoires, a later analysis found. According to reports, the classifier identified cytomegalovirus status with high specificity and sensitivity.

This CDR3 comprises 15 residues. V was shortened by 4 bases and J by 4 bases, with 16 bases between the two germline ends. Germline values: CDR1 LNHDA, CDR2 SQIVND (reference sequence). This clone has ten or more counts. Its antigen is still unknown. The protocol was immunoSEQ multiplex PCR, while the TCRdb copy is restricted to in-frame clones and leaves out a portion. The sample lists 200,000 or so clones, approximately 88% seen once, with around 6.7% in the top ten. The source of this sequence is a man between 18 and 35 years old in good health and CMV-seropositive. What was sequenced was PBMCs. V and J are TRBV19 and TRBJ1-2; tentative D call: TRBD1 (5 bases). The CDR3 sequence: CASSTLGTVGYGYTF. The CDR3 DNA follows: TGTGCCAGTAGTACCCTCGGGACTGTGGGCTATGGCTACACCTTC.